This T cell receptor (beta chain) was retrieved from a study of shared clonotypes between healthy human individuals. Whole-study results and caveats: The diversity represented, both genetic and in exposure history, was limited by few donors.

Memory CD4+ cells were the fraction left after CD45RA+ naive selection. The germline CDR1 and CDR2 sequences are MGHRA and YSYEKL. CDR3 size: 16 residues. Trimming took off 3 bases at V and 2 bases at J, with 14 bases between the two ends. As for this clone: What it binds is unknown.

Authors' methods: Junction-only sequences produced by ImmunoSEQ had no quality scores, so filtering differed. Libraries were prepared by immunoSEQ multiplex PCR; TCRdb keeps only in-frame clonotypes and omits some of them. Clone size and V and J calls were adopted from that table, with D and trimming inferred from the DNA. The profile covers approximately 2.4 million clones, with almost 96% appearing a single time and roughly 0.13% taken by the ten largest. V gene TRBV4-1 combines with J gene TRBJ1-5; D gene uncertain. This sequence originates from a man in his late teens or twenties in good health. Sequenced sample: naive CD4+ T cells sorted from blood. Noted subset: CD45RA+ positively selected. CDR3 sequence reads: CASSHPSSRGNQPQHF. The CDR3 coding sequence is TGCGCCAGCAGCCACCCTTCATCACGCGGCAATCAGCCCCAGCATTTT.